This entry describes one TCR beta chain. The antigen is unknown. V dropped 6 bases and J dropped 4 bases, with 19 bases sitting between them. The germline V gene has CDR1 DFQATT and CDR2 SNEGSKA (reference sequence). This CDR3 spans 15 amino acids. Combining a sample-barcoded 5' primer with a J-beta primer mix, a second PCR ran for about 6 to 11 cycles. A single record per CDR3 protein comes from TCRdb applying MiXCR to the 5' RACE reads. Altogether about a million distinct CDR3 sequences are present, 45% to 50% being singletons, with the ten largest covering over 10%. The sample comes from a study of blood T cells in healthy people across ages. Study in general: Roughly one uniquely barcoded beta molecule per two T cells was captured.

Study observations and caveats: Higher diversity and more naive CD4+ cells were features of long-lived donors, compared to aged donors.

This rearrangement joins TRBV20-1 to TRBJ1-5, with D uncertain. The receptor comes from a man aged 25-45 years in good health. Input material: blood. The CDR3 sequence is CSASRATRGNQPQHF. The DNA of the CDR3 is TGCAGTGCGAGCCGGGCCACCCGAGGGAATCAGCCCCAGCATTTT.